This T cell receptor (beta chain) stems from a study of blood T cell repertoires in COVID-19. The length of the CDR3 is 16 residues. The V and J ends lost 3 bases and 4 bases respectively, with 16 bases between them. The germline gives CDR1 KGHSH, CDR2 LQKENI. Sequencing was performed with immunoSEQ multiplex PCR; in TCRdb, only in-frame clones are kept and a portion is missing. The table shows approximately 170,000 clones, with 86% occurring only once. The chain couples TRBV18 to TRBJ1-5, with D possibly being TRBD1 (5 bases). Sample: peripheral blood. The TCR was taken from a man between 65 and 85 years old with acute or convalescent COVID-19. CDR3 protein: CASSPGPTESNQPQHF. Written as DNA, the CDR3 is TGTGCCAGCTCACCTGGTCCGACAGAATCGAATCAGCCCCAGCATTTT.